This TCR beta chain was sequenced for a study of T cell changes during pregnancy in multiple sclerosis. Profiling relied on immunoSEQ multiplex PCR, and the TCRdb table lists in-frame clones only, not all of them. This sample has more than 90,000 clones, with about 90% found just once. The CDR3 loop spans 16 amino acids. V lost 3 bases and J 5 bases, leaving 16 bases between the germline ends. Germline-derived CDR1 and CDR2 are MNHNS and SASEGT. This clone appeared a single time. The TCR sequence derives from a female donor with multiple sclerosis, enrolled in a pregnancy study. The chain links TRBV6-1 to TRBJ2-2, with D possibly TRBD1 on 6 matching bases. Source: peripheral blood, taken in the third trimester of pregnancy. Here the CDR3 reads CASSEWGQGWTGELFF. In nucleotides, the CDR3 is TGTGCCAGCAGTGAGTGGGGGCAGGGATGGACCGGGGAGCTGTTTTTT.